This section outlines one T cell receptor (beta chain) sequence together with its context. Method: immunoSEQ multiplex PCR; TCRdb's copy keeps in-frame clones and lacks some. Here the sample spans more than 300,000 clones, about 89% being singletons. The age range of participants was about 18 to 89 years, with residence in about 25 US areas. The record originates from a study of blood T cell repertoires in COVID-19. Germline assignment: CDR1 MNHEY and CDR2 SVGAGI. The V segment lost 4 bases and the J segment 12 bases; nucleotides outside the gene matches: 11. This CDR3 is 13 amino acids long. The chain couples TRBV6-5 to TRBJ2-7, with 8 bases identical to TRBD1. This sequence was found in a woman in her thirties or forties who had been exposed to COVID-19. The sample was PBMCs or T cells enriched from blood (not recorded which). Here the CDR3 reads CASSFRQGKVAYF. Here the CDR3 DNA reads TGTGCCAGCAGTTTCCGACAGGGGAAGGTCGCGTACTTC.